The 8 T cell receptor beta chains given below trace back to one sample, sequenced in a study of CD8 T cells in Susac syndrome. RNA in amounts of roughly 0.5 to 1 ug was reverse transcribed with random hexamers. TCRdb independently ran MiXCR on the immunoSEQ multiplex PCR reads; one entry per CDR3 protein. The table has some 120,000 distinct CDR3 sequences, more than 85% seen once. Sequencing was done on a sample of CD8+ T cells from PBMCs. The receptors originated from a human donor with multiple sclerosis.

V gene TRBV4-1 combines with J gene TRBJ2-1; 12 positions agree with TRBD2. The length of the CDR3 is 16 residues. The germline CDR1 and CDR2 sequences are MGHRA and YSYEKL. J gave up 8 bases and V 0 bases, and 5 bases lay outside the gene matches. The CDR3 region has the DNA TGCGCCAGCAGCCAAGAACCACTAGCGGGAGGCTATGAGCAGTTCTTC. Amino acid sequence: CASSQEPLAGGYEQFF.

The V gene is TRBV6-2 or TRBV6-3, the J gene TRBJ2-1; TRBD2 agrees at 13 bases. Germline loops: CDR1 MNHEY, CDR2 SVGEGT. Trimming at V came to 2 bases and at J to 10 bases, leaving 5 bases not matched to a gene. The CDR3 sequence is 15 residues long. CDR3 DNA: TGTGCCAGCAGTTACGGACTAGCGGGAGTAGGGGAGCAGTTCTTC. Its protein is CASSYGLAGVGEQFF.

This chain joins TRBV5-1 and TRBJ2-2; the D gene is possibly TRBD2 (6 bases). This CDR3 spans 16 amino acids. Germline loops: CDR1 SGHRS, CDR2 YFSETQ. Trimming stripped 3 bases from V and 0 bases from J, with 12 bases between. The CDR3 is CASSYWWGANTGELFF. Written as DNA, the CDR3 is TGCGCCAGCAGCTACTGGTGGGGGGCGAACACCGGGGAGCTGTTTTTT. Combining the CDR3 with reference TRBV5-1 and TRBJ2-2 gives the whole variable domain KAGVTQTPRYLIKTRGQQVTLSCSPISGHRSVSWYQQTPGQGLQFLFEYFSETQRNKGNFPGRFSGRQFSNSRSEMNVSTLELGDSALYLCASSYWWGANTGELFFGEGSRLTVL.

Written as DNA, the CDR3 is TGTGCCAGCAGCCTCTACGCGAACACCGGGGAGCTGTTTTTT. The encoded protein is CASSLYANTGELFF. This sequence joins TRBV6-6 and TRBJ2-2; D call uncertain. Deletions cut 6 bases from V and 0 bases from J, with 8 bases between. The CDR3 has 14 residues. Germline CDR1 is MNHNY and CDR2 is SVGAGI (reference sequence).

The chain joins TRBV20-1 to TRBJ2-5, with 10 nucleotides matching TRBD2. Germline trimming cut 0 bases from V and 10 bases from J; bases unmatched to any gene: 8. This CDR3 is 14 amino acids long. Germline values: CDR1 DFQATT, CDR2 SNEGSKA (reference sequence). CDR3 nucleotide sequence: TGCAGTGCTAGAGATCCGCTACTAGCGGGATTCCAGTACTTC. Encoded protein: CSARDPLLAGFQYF.

V gene TRBV7-9 combines with J gene TRBJ1-6; D not resolved. Trimming removed 1 base at V and 8 bases at J, with 9 bases between. The germline V gene has CDR1 SEHNR and CDR2 FQNEAQ (reference sequence). The CDR3 runs 14 residues. This chain's CDR3 is CASSLGAGYSPLHF. The CDR3 region has the DNA TGTGCCAGCAGCTTAGGAGCAGGCTATTCACCCCTCCACTTT.

This chain links TRBV15 with TRBJ2-5; a weak D match, TRBD1 (6 bases). The V gene's germline CDR1 is LNHNV and CDR2 YYDKDF (reference sequence). CDR3 length: 17 amino acids. V was shortened by 1 base and J by 5 bases, with 20 bases between the two germline ends. CDR3 amino acids: CATSRVGQWGLIETQYF. CDR3 DNA sequence: TGTGCCACCAGCAGAGTAGGACAGTGGGGCTTGATCGAGACCCAGTACTTC.

The chain has TRBV7-6 and TRBJ2-7; 8 bases map to TRBD1. Germline V CDR1 and CDR2: SGHVS, FNYEAQ. The CDR3 spans 16 residues. With 5 bases clipped from V and 3 bases from J, the junction kept 12 bases outside the gene matches. CDR3 DNA: TGTGCCAGCAGCCCGACCCGGGACAGGCCACTCTACGAGCAGTACTTC. Its translation is CASSPTRDRPLYEQYF.